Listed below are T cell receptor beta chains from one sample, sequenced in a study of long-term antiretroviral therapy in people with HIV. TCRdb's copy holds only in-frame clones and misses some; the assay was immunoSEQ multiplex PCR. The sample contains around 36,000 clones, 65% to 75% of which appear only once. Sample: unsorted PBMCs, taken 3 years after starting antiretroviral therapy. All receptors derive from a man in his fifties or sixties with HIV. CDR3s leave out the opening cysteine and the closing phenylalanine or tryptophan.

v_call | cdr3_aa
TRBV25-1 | ASRSTGTRYGYT
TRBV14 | ASSQLDLGRQPPKDTQY
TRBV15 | ATSGYTSGRGYTGELF
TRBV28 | ASSLPNRVTEAF
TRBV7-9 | ASSPARAGELF
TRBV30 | AWSRKGEGEKLF
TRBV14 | ASSQEGLAGSTDTQY
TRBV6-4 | ASSDPGPRAQY
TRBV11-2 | ASTGAGSLSYEQY
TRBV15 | ATSRVRGRNEQY
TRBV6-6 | ASRGWGLNTGELF
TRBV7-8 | ASSQERDNQPQH
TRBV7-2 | ASSPDTNTGELF
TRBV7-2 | ASSLRAAQNTEAF
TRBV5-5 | ASSLQDREQY
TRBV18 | ASSPGLAGYEQY
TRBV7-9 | ASSFGRGGRETQY
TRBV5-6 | ASSTLYGYT
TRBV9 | ASSDSGAGQPQH
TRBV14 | ASSRGQLRTEAF
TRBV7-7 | ASSLDLDQKLF
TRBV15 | ATSRGGEGANEQY
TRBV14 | ASSQVNLQETQY
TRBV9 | ASSASGWGDTQY
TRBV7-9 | ASSSFIAGVEKNIQY
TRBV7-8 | ASSRTGGPTSSYEQY
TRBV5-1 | ASSLGGLTNSPLH
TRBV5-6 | ASSLGGGGSYEQY
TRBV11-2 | ASSFPGPEGYGYT
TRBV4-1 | ASSITRTLEKLF
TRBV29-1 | SVGGGNTEAF
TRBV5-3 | ARSLWEAGRPQETQY
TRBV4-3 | ASSQDSKGEQPQH
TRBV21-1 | ARRDRATGELF
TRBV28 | ASRSSGRYEQY
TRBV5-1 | ASSFYGTGASGANVLT
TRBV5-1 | ASSTPGGSGDEQY
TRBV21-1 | ASPPDRERREQY
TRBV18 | ASSPPGLAGVEQF
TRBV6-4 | ASSDSGGVRQY
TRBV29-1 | SVEKAWGTDTQY
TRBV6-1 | ASSEGSGGTYEQF
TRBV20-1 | SARGSLGAF
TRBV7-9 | ASSQGGAREQY
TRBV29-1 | SVVPQLADQETQY
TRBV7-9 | ASSLPGPSGEQY
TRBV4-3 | ASSRDSRREETQY
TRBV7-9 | ASSRGGLQETQY
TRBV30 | AWGQSLNTEAF
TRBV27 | ASSLRAQDQPQH
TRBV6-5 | ASRGVSLLNEQF
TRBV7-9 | ASGAGRSSYNEQF
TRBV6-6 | ASIDRGRRNTEAF
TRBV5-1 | ASAWTGNEKLF
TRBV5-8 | ASSFVLTGGLGADTQY
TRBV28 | ASSTGTSPLH